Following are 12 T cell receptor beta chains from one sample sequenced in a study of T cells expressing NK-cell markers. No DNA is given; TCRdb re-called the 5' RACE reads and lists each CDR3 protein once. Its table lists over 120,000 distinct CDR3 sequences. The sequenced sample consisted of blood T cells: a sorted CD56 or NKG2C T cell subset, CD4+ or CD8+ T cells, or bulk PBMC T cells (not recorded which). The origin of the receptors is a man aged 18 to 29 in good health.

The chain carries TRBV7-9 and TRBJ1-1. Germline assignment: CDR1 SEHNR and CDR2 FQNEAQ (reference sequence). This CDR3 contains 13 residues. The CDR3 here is CASLGGLNTEAFF.

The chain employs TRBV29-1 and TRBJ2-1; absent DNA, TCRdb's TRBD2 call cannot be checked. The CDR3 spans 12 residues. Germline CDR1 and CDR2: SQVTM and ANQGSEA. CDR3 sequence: CSVGGLFDEQFF.

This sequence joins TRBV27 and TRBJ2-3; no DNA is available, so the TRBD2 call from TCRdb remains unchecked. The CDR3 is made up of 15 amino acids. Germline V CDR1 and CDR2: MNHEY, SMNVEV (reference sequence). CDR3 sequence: CASNFLAGRTDTQYF.

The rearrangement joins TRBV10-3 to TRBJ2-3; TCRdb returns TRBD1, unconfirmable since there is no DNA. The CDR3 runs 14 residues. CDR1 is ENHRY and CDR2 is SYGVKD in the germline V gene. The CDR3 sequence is CAISPGLATDTQYF.

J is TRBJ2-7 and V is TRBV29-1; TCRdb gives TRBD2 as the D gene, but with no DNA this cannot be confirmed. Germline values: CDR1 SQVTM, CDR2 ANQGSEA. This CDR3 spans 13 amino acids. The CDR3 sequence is CSVTGTTGYEQYF.

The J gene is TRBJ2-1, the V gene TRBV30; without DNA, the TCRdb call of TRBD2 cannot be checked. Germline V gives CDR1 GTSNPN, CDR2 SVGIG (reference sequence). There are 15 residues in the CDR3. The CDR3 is CAWGGLADSYNEQFF.

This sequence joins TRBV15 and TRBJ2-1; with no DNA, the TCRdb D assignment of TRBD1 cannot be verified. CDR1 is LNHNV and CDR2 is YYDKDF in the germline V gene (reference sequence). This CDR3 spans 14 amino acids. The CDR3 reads CATSSGQGAYEQFF.

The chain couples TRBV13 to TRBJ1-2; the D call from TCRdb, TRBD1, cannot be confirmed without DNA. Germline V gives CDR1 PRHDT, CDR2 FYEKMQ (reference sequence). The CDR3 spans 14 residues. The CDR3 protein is CASSLQGLNYGYTF.

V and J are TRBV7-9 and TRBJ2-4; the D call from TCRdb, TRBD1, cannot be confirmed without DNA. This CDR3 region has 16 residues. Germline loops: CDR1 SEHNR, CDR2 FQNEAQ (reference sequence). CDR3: CASSLSGGWAKNIQYF.

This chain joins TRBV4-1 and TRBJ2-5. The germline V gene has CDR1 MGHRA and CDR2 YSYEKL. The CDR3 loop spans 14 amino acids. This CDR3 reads CASSPHLGEETQYF.

The CDR3 here is CASRGGWEQYF. The chain employs TRBV6-6 and TRBJ2-7; the D gene TCRdb calls, TRBD1, cannot be checked with no DNA. This CDR3 comprises 11 residues. The germline gives CDR1 MNHNY, CDR2 SVGAGI (reference sequence).

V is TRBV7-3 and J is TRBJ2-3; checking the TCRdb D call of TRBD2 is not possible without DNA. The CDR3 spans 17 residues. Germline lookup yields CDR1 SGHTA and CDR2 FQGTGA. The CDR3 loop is CASSLTPAGGVGDTQYF.